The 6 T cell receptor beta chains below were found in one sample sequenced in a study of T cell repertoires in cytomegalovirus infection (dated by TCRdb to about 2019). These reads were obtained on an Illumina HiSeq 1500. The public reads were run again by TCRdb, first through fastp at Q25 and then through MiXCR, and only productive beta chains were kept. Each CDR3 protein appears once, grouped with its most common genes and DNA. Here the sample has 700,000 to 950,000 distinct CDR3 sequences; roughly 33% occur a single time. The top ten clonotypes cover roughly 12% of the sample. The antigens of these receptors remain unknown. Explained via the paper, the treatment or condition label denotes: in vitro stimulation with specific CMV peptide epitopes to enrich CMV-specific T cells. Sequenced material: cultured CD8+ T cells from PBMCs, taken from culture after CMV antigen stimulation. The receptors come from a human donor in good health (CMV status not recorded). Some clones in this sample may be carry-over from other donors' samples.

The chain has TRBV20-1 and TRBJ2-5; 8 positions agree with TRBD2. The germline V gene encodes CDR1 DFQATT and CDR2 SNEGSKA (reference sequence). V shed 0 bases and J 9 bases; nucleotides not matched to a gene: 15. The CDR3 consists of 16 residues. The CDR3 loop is CSARDDWRGARGAQYF. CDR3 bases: TGCAGTGCTAGAGATGACTGGCGGGGGGCTCGGGGTGCCCAGTACTTC.

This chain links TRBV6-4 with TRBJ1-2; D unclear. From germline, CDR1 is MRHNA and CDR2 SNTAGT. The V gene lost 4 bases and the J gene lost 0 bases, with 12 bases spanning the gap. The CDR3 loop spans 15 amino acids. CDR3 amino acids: CASSVRTQANYGYTF. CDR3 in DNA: TGTGCCAGCAGTGTCCGGACCCAAGCTAACTATGGCTACACCTTC.

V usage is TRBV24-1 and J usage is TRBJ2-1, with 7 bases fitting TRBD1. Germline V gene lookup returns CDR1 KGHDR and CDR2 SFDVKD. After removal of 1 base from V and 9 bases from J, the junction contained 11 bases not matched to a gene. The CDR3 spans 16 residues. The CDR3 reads CATSDFRDRELGEQFF. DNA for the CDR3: TGTGCCACCAGTGATTTTAGGGACAGAGAATTGGGTGAGCAGTTCTTC.

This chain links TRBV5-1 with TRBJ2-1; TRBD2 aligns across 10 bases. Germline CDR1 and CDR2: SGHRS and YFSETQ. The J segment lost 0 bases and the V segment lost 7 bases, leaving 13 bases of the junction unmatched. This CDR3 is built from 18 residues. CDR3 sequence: CASCPVLAGASSYNEQFF. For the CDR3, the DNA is TGCGCCAGCTGCCCTGTGCTAGCGGGGGCGAGCTCCTACAATGAGCAGTTCTTC.

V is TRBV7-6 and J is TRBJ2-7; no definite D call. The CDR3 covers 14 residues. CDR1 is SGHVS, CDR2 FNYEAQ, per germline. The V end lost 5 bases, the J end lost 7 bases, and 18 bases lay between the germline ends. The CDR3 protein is CASSPTGQAREQYF. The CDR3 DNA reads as TGTGCCAGCAGCCCTACGGGCCAGGCGAGAGAGCAGTACTTC.

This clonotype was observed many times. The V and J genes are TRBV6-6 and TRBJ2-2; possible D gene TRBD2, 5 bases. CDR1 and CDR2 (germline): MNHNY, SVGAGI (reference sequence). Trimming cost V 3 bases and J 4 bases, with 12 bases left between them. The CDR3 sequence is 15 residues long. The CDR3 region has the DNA TGTGCCAGCAGTTATGAGGGTTTGCTCACCGGGGAGCTGTTTTTT. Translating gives CASSYEGLLTGELFF.